Each of the 12 T cell receptor beta chains below was sequenced from the same sample in a study of OX40 agonist ivuxolimab in advanced cancers. The data were produced by immunoSEQ multiplex PCR, yet TCRdb's version contains in-frame clones alone and is incomplete. Altogether fewer than 25,000 clones are present, about 88% being singletons, with the ten largest covering 30% to 35%. The specimen comprised CD4+ or CD8+ T cells sorted from blood, sampled in a trial of the OX40 agonist ivuxolimab. These receptor sequences come from an adult with an advanced solid tumor such as melanoma, head and neck, liver or kidney cancer.

The chain recombines TRBV19 with TRBJ2-3, with 9 positions matching TRBD1. V shed 5 bases and J 6 bases; nucleotides not matched to a gene: 12. The CDR3 consists of 16 residues. From germline, CDR1 is LNHDA and CDR2 SQIVND (reference sequence). The CDR3 DNA follows: TGTGCCAGTAGTCCCCCCTTGGGACAGGGTTCCGATACGCAGTATTTT. Translation: CASSPPLGQGSDTQYF.

This rearrangement joins TRBV18 to TRBJ1-2; 8 nucleotides line up with TRBD1. Germline V gene sequence: CDR1 KGHSH, CDR2 LQKENI. The CDR3 contains 15 residues. With V trimmed by 0 bases and J by 7 bases, 7 bases remained unmatched. The CDR3 coding sequence is TGTGCCAGCTCACCACCAGCGGGACAGGATTCTGGCTACACCTTC. Translated: CASSPPAGQDSGYTF.

The chain couples TRBV11-3 to TRBJ2-2; 8 bases agree with TRBD2. CDR1 and CDR2 (germline): SGHNT, YENEEA. The CDR3 is made up of 18 amino acids. With 5 bases clipped from V and 4 bases from J, the junction kept 15 bases outside the gene matches. This CDR3 reads CASSPEGVVAGFTGELFF. The CDR3 DNA reads TGTGCCAGCAGCCCAGAGGGGGTGGTAGCGGGGTTCACCGGGGAGCTGTTTTTT. Using reference TRBV11-3 and TRBJ2-2 for the parts outside the CDR3, the full variable domain is EAGVVQSPRYKIIEKKQPVAFWCNPISGHNTLYWYLQNLGQGPELLIRYENEEAVDDSQLPKDRFSAERLKGVDSTLKIQPAELGDSAVYLCASSPEGVVAGFTGELFFGEGSRLTVL.

This clone was detected once. V and J are TRBV14 and TRBJ2-2, with TRBD2 as a possible D gene (6 bases). The germline gives CDR1 SGHDN, CDR2 FVKESK. The CDR3 is 18 amino acids. Trimming took 4 bases from V and 2 from J, leaving 20 bases between them. CDR3 coding DNA: TGTGCCAGCAGCCCTCTATGGCGGCGGGGTATTAACACCGGGGAGCTGTTTTTT. Its protein product is CASSPLWRRGINTGELFF.

This rearrangement joins TRBV4-1 to TRBJ2-7, with 15 bases identical to TRBD2. The V segment lost 1 base and the J segment 5 bases; nucleotides outside the gene matches: 3. This CDR3 region has 16 residues. In germline, CDR1 is MGHRA, CDR2 YSYEKL. CDR3 sequence (DNA): TGCGCCAGCAGCCAAGGGACTAGCGGGGGGGGACACGAGCAGTACTTC. Translating gives CASSQGTSGGGHEQYF.

The chain links TRBV10-3 to TRBJ1-1; 8 nucleotides line up with TRBD1. There are 15 residues in the CDR3. V was clipped by 5 bases and J by 4 bases; unmatched bases: 9. Germline V lookup: CDR1 ENHRY, CDR2 SYGVKD. CDR3: CAISLSGGESTEAFF. CDR3 in DNA: TGTGCCATCAGTCTCTCAGGGGGCGAGAGCACTGAAGCTTTCTTT.

This clone was picked up a small number of times. The chain uses TRBV28 and TRBJ2-1; 11 bases are shared with TRBD2. Germline CDR1 MDHEN, CDR2 SYDVKM. J gave up 5 bases and V 1 base, and 10 bases lay outside the gene matches. The CDR3 length is 18 residues. As DNA, the CDR3 is TGTGCCAGCAGTTTATTGTTAGCGGGGGGGCTTACCCACAATGAGCAGTTCTTC. It translates to CASSLLLAGGLTHNEQFF.

The chain employs TRBV11-2 and TRBJ2-1; D is ambiguous. Germline-derived CDR1 and CDR2 are SGHAT and FQNNGV. V was trimmed by 2 bases and J by 14 bases, leaving 13 bases between them. This CDR3 region has 12 residues. The CDR3 region has the DNA TGTGCCAGCAGCTTATACGTGACCCGGGAGTTCTTC. Protein product: CASSLYVTREFF. Based on the CDR3 plus reference TRBV11-2 and TRBJ2-1, the full variable domain is EAGVAQSPRYKIIEKRQSVAFWCNPISGHATLYWYQQILGQGPKLLIQFQNNGVVDDSQLPKDRFSAERLKGVDSTLKIQPAKLEDSAVYLCASSLYVTREFFGPGTRLTVL.

The genes are TRBV18 and TRBJ1-6, with 10 bases aligning to TRBD1. The germline gives CDR1 KGHSH, CDR2 LQKENI. This CDR3 is built from 14 residues. V was pared by 2 bases and J by 10 bases, with 2 bases of the junction left unmatched. The CDR3 here is CASSPGQGESPLHF. CDR3 bases: TGTGCCAGCTCACCAGGACAGGGGGAATCACCCCTCCACTTT.

The sample holds one count of this clone. V and J are TRBV10-3 and TRBJ1-1, with D hard to call. Germline lookup yields CDR1 ENHRY and CDR2 SYGVKD. V was trimmed by 6 bases and J by 3 bases, leaving 20 bases between them. The CDR3 has 16 residues. In DNA form, the CDR3 reads TGTGCCATCAGCCAAGCCCCCTTATCGCGCGACACTGAAGCTTTCTTT. This gives the protein CAISQAPLSRDTEAFF.

This chain joins TRBV9 and TRBJ1-6; 7 nucleotides match TRBD1. CDR1 is SGDLS, CDR2 YYNGEE, per germline. The CDR3 has 14 amino acids. The V and J ends lost 3 bases and 9 bases, in that order; junction bases with no gene match: 6. CDR3 in DNA: TGTGCCAGCAGCGAGCGACAGGGAATTTCACCCCTCCACTTT. This translates into CASSERQGISPLHF.

The rearrangement uses TRBV7-8 and TRBJ2-1; D unclear. V gave up 10 bases and J gave up 5 bases, with 12 bases separating them. Germline V CDR1 and CDR2: SGHVS, FQNEAQ. The length of the CDR3 is 12 residues. In DNA form, the CDR3 reads TGTGCCACGCACCCGCCAAACAATGAGCAGTTCTTC. Encoded protein: CATHPPNNEQFF. Variable domain in full (rest from reference TRBV7-8 and TRBJ2-1): GAGVSQSPRYKVAKRGQDVALRCDPISGHVSLFWYQQALGQGPEFLTYFQNEAQLDKSGLPSDRFFAERPEGSVSTLKIQRTQQEDSAVYLCATHPPNNEQFFGPGTRLTVL.